This TCR beta chain derives from a study of T cells in Graves' hyperthyroidism and ophthalmopathy (dated by TCRdb to between 2018 and 2020). Study-wide context: Peripheral blood was collected at initial diagnosis, before any treatment. Prospective prediction of ophthalmopathy was tested in an independent validation cohort consisting of 18 hyperthyroidism patients and approximately 16 patients who later progressed to ophthalmopathy. After sampling, hyperthyroidism patients received methimazole starting at 30 mg daily, and ophthalmopathy patients received high-dose intravenous methylprednisolone. TCR V-J signatures able to tell the groups apart were searched for in a discovery cohort of 100 patients, of whom around 43 had Graves' ophthalmopathy and 57 had stable Graves' hyperthyroidism. TCR Vbeta CDR3 sequencing of approximately 140 peripheral blood samples (over 40 ophthalmopathy, 75 hyperthyroidism and some 17 progressor patients) is reported in the paper. For training and testing, the roughly 93 patients in the discovery cohort were randomly divided in a 7:3 ratio. The study also compared thyroid tissue and blood T-cell repertoires from roughly 6 Graves' hyperthyroidism patients. The paper as a whole reports these results and caveats: Most expanded thyroid clonotypes (frequency above 0.001) were also detected in blood, suggesting blood repertoires may reflect thyroid immune responses. Ophthalmopathy was separated from stable hyperthyroidism by a 13 V-J signature model, with approximately 90% sensitivity and approximately 81% specificity obtained in cross-validation and 80%/75% obtained in testing. In validation, the model predicted progression to ophthalmopathy with about 71% sensitivity and approximately 72% specificity, a median of around six months before onset. Sample size was not statistically predetermined, and investigators were not blinded to group allocation.

Hyperthyroidism patients were newly diagnosed, had a disease duration of under 2 months, and were aged 18 to 65 years. The study excluded patients with uncontrolled infections, other autoimmune diseases, pregnancy or lactation. Diagnoses were established on the basis of clinical symptoms, serum thyroxine and TRAb, thyroid ultrasound, and orbital computed tomography. For progressor patients, blood was drawn at the first diagnosis of hyperthyroidism, before any ophthalmopathy symptoms had appeared. Ficoll-Paque density gradient centrifugation was used to isolate PBMCs from under 11 ml of fresh peripheral blood. Progressor patients were defined as those initially diagnosed with Graves' hyperthyroidism in whom ophthalmopathy developed during follow-up. Total RNA was extracted using Trizol reagent, and RNA quality was assessed on an Agilent 2100 Bioanalyzer. The TCR beta CDR3 regions were amplified from RNA transcripts. The first round of RT-PCR for the TCR CDR3 was performed with the HTBI primer set and the Qiagen OneStep RT-PCR kit. Libraries were constructed in a second round of multiplex PCR, after which size selection and purification were carried out. Libraries were sequenced paired-end with 100 bp reads on an Illumina HiSeq2000. Concerning the study's data processing: SOAPnuke was used to process the raw data, throwing out any read that contained adapters or uncalled bases, had a mean Phred below 15, or lacked an exact constant-primer or identifier match. High-quality paired reads were merged with COPE v1.2.5, and unique nucleotide sequences were defined as clonotypes. MiTCR v1.1 was used to align clonotypes to the IMGT TRBV, TRBD and TRBJ reference segments. The analysis was restricted to V-J combinations with a frequency above 0.0001, which together covered 99% to 99.2% of the repertoires. The TCS score was defined as F50 (clonal expansion) divided by E x V (chaos), with BLOSUM62-based TCRdist calculated between CDR3 peptides within each V-J. Welch's t-statistics and random forest reduced roughly 540 V-J features to under 15, which were used in a naive Bayes classifier (R e1071). TCRdb applied fastp at Q25 and MiXCR to the public reads, then kept only in-frame beta chains. Each CDR3 protein gets just one entry, which takes the most common genes and DNA from the rows behind it. These V and J calls are TCRdb output, not the study's own analysis. Counted in this sample were over 700,000 distinct CDR3 sequences; 18% of them appeared once. The ten largest clones add up to over 15% of the sample.

Its CDR3 holds 13 amino acids, cysteine through phenylalanine. Just the 39-base CDR3 DNA is kept, in frame starting at base 1. From the germline V gene, CDR1 is KGHDR and CDR2 is SFDVKD. This clonotype was found a few times. Its antigen specificity is not known. One end of the junction varies from germline; a read error may be responsible. Material: blood. The clonotype comes from a woman aged 45-65 years with Graves' hyperthyroidism that later progressed to Graves' ophthalmopathy. The V and J segments used are TRBV24-1 and TRBJ2-3; the D gene is not confidently resolved. The CDR3 sequence is CATSDSTPDTQYF. The nucleotide sequence reads TGTGCCACCAGCGATTCCACCCCGGATACGCAGTATTTT.